These 8 T cell receptor beta chains were all obtained from the same sample, sequenced in a study of T cell changes during pregnancy in multiple sclerosis. Assay used: immunoSEQ multiplex PCR; TCRdb lists only in-frame clones, some missing. The table has under 85,000 clones, just over 90% seen once. The sample in question was CD4+ T cells from peripheral blood mononuclear cells, obtained in the second trimester of pregnancy. The receptors originated from a female donor with multiple sclerosis, enrolled in a pregnancy study.

The rearrangement links TRBV2 to TRBJ2-7, with D tentatively TRBD2 (5 bases). Trimming stripped 5 bases from V and 4 bases from J, with 9 bases between. This CDR3 is built from 12 residues. CDR1 is SNHLY and CDR2 is FYNNEI in the germline V gene. The CDR3 here is CASSFSEYEQYF. For the CDR3, the DNA is TGTGCCAGCAGTTTTAGCGAGTACGAGCAGTACTTC. The full variable domain, with the rest looked up from reference TRBV2 and TRBJ2-7, is EPEVTQTPSHQVTQMGQEVILRCVPISNHLYFYWYRQILGQKVEFLVSFYNNEISEKSEIFDDQFSVERPDGSNFTLKIRSTKLEDSAMYFCASSFSEYEQYFGPGTRLTVT.

CDR3 sequence (DNA): TGTGCCAGCAGCTTAGGACAGATTTCCACTTCACAAGAGACCCAGTACTTC. Residues: CASSLGQISTSQETQYF. The genes are TRBV11-3 and TRBJ2-5, with a weak D call TRBD1 (5 bases). Germline loops: CDR1 SGHNT, CDR2 YENEEA. V was clipped by 1 base and J by 2 bases, with 17 bases between them. This CDR3 spans 17 amino acids.

V is TRBV27 and J is TRBJ2-7; D might be TRBD2 (6 bases). V shed 10 bases and J shed 2 bases, with 15 bases lying between them. Germline CDR1 is MNHEY and CDR2 is SMNVEV (reference sequence). This CDR3 is 13 amino acids long. This chain's CDR3 is CATKGTWAYEQYF. Written as DNA, the CDR3 is TGTGCCACTAAGGGGACTTGGGCCTACGAGCAGTACTTC.

This clone was detected a few times. The J gene is TRBJ1-5, the V gene TRBV19; weak D call: TRBD1 (6 bases). In germline, CDR1 is LNHDA, CDR2 SQIVND (reference sequence). The V gene lost 7 bases and the J gene lost 0 bases, with 10 bases spanning the gap. CDR3 length equals 14 residues. CDR3 nucleotide sequence: TGTGCCAGTACGGGGGGCCTTAGCAATCAGCCCCAGCATTTT. Translated: CASTGGLSNQPQHF.

The rearrangement uses TRBV6-5 and TRBJ1-4; TRBD1 matches at 7 bases. This CDR3 is 14 amino acids long. V lost 6 bases and J lost 5; bases outside the gene matches: 6. Germline V gives CDR1 MNHEY, CDR2 SVGAGI. The CDR3 protein is CASSLDRTNEKLFF. The CDR3 DNA reads as TGTGCCAGCAGCTTGGACAGGACGAATGAAAAACTGTTTTTT.

J is TRBJ1-2 and V is TRBV6-5; TRBD1 agrees at 7 bases. With V trimmed by 4 bases and J by 8 bases, 7 bases remained unmatched. There are 13 residues in the CDR3. Germline V gene lookup returns CDR1 MNHEY and CDR2 SVGAGI. The CDR3 DNA is TGTGCCAGCAGTTCACTGACAGGGCAAGGCTACACCTTC. Protein: CASSSLTGQGYTF.

This clone has just a few counts. CDR3 region: CASSAVRDYGYTF. CDR3 in DNA: TGCGCCAGCAGCGCGGTTCGGGACTATGGCTACACCTTC. The V gene is TRBV4-3, the J gene TRBJ1-2; no clear D gene. Germline V gene data show CDR1 as LGHNA and CDR2 as YSLEER. The CDR3 has 13 amino acids. The V end lost 5 bases, the J end lost 3 bases, and 10 bases lay between the germline ends.

The CDR3 nucleotides are TGTGCCAGCAGTTTTTCGCGGAGCTCTGGAAACACCATATATTTT. Protein sequence: CASSFSRSSGNTIYF. The genes are TRBV28 and TRBJ1-3; D unclear. The germline CDR1 and CDR2 sequences are MDHEN and SYDVKM. This CDR3 comprises 15 residues. V was shortened by 3 bases and J by 0 bases, with 9 bases between the two germline ends.